The rows below give T cell receptor beta chains drawn from one sample of a study of beta chain features in type 1 diabetes. Produced via immunoSEQ multiplex PCR; TCRdb's table is partial and in-frame only. In the table there are a few hundred thousand clones, about 15% of which are singletons. Sequencing was done on a sample of naive CD4+ T cells from blood. All receptors derive from a young man with type 1 diabetes. Each CDR3 is given with its conserved first and last residue. A D gene is named only where the DNA matches it firmly. The listing skips clone size in some rows; elsewhere it reads once, few, many or a size class.

>NA|few|TRBV5-1|TRBJ1-5
TGCGCCAGCAGCTCGTCGAGGGCGGAGGGCAATCAGCCCCAGCATTTT
CASSSSRAEGNQPQHF
>NA|few|TRBV19|TRBJ1-1
TGTGCCAGTAGTAGAGACAGGAACACTGAAGCTTTCTTT
CASSRDRNTEAFF
>NA|few|TRBV7-2|TRBJ2-5
TGTGCCAGCAGCTCCGCGCGGGGAGAGACCCAGTACTTC
CASSSARGETQYF
>NA|few|TRBV7-9|TRBJ2-5
TGTGCCAGCAGCTCACCCGGGGGGCCCCAAGAGACCCAGTACTTC
CASSSPGGPQETQYF
>TRBD2|NA|TRBV18|TRBJ2-4
TGTGCCAGCTCACCACAGGGGACTATAGGAAACATTCAGTACTTC
CASSPQGTIGNIQYF
>NA|NA|TRBV5-4|TRBJ1-2
TGTGCCAGCAGCTTTGGAGAGGGGGTAAGGGGCTACACCTTC
CASSFGEGVRGYTF
>NA|NA|TRBV28|TRBJ2-7
TGTGCCAGCAGTCACTACTACGAGCAGTACTTC
CASSHYYEQYF
>TRBD2|NA|TRBV30|TRBJ2-1
TGTGCCTGGAATCTCGGGACTAGCAGCTACAATGAGCAGTTCTTC
CAWNLGTSSYNEQFF
>TRBD2|NA|TRBV27|TRBJ2-1
TGTGCCAGCAGTCAGAGCGGGAGGGCCGGAGCCCAGTTCTTC
CASSQSGRAGAQFF
>TRBD1|NA|TRBV7-9|TRBJ1-1
TGTGCCAGCACTAGACAGGGACCCCCGGAAGCTTTCTTT
CASTRQGPPEAFF
>NA|NA|TRBV10-3|TRBJ1-2
TGTGCCATCAGTGTACGGGGGACCTATGGCTACACCTTC
CAISVRGTYGYTF
>TRBD1|few|TRBV30|TRBJ1-1
TGTGCCTGGACCGGACAGGCCTTGACCGACACTGAAGCTTTCTTT
CAWTGQALTDTEAFF
>NA|few|TRBV5-1|TRBJ2-7
TGCGCCAGCAGCTTGGCATTGTCGTCCCTAGAGCAGTACTTC
CASSLALSSLEQYF
>NA|NA|TRBV12-5|TRBJ2-7
TGTGCTAGTGCCCAAGGGGCCGGCGAGCAGTACTTC
CASAQGAGEQYF
>NA|NA|TRBV10-3|TRBJ2-3
TGTGCCATCAGTGAGTCGAGTACTCATACGCAGTATTTT
CAISESSTHTQYF
>NA|few|TRBV29-1|TRBJ1-2
TGCAGCGTTGGAGCCGACAGGACCTATGGCTACACCTTC
CSVGADRTYGYTF